The 13 T cell receptor gamma chains in this list originate from one sample, sequenced in a study of Vδ1+ human thymocytes. Study-wide results and limits: Thymic TRG and TRD repertoires appeared highly polyclonal, with Gaussian CDR3 length distributions.

Their cognate antigens are unknown. Extracted RNA was reverse transcribed into cDNA. Pooled V-gene forward primers with one constant-region reverse primer generated the CDR3 amplicons by multiplex PCR. TCRdb re-called the multiplex PCR reads via CATT. The table shows 9,000 to 13,000 gamma-chain clones, with about 40% occurring only once. The sample consisted of Vdelta1+ gamma-delta thymocytes from the thymus. The sample's subset: FACS-sorted CD3+ TCRalphabeta- TCRVdelta1+ TCRVdelta2- thymocytes. The receptors stem from a boy less than two years old who had congenital heart surgery.

This clone was found once. V gene TRGV9 combines with J gene TRGJ1 or TRGJ2. The J gene, not given by TCRdb, was assigned here from a germline match of the nucleotide sequence. Germline V gene lookup returns CDR1 GITISATS and CDR2 ISYDGTV (reference sequence). The CDR3 extends over 15 amino acids. V shed 6 bases, J shed 2 bases, and the junction held 13 bases outside the gene matches. The CDR3 coding sequence is TGTGCCTTGTGGTTATACACGGGGGATTATTATAAGAAACTCTTT. This gives the protein CALWLYTGDYYKKLF.

The V and J genes are TRGV3 and TRGJ1 or TRGJ2. Assignment of the J gene here rests on matching the DNA to germline, because TCRdb gives none. The CDR3 runs 13 residues. Germline V gene sequence: CDR1 VTNTFY, CDR2 YDVSTARD (reference sequence). The V gene end was trimmed by 2 bases and the J gene end by 3 bases; junction bases not matched to a gene: 4. Written as DNA, the CDR3 is TGTGCCACCTGGGACATCCTTTATTATAAGAAACTCTTT. Translated, it gives CATWDILYYKKLF.

About this clone: This may be a read error: a much more frequent sequence differs by one nucleotide. The rearrangement links TRGV5 to TRGJ1 or TRGJ2. The J gene, absent from TCRdb, was called here by matching the DNA to germline. V lost 0 bases, J lost 8 bases, and 7 bases stayed unmatched. Germline-derived CDR1 and CDR2 are VINAFY and YDVSNSKD. This CDR3 contains 13 residues. Here the CDR3 DNA reads TGTGCCACCTGGGACAGGCCGGGTAATAAGAAACTCTTT. It is translated as CATWDRPGNKKLF.

A word on this clone: Different DNA sequences within this sample yield the same CDR3. The chain combines TRGV2 with TRGJ1 or TRGJ2. Because TCRdb records no J gene, it was assigned here through a match of the DNA to germline. CDR1 is EGSNGY, CDR2 YDSYNSKV, per germline. Trimming cost V 0 bases and J 1 base; bases outside gene matches: 3. This CDR3 has 14 amino acids. The CDR3 DNA is TGTGCCACCTGGGACGGGCCCAATTATTATAAGAAACTCTTT. Its translation is CATWDGPNYYKKLF.

This clone occurred once. This chain uses TRGV4 with TRGJP2. The J gene was not available in TCRdb and was assigned here by matching the DNA to germline segments. The CDR3 has 13 residues. CDR1 EGSTGY and CDR2 YDSYTSSV come from the germline V gene. Trimming removed 4 bases from V and 10 bases from J; junction bases left unmatched: 9. CDR3 coding DNA: TGTGCCACCTGGGACAGGCTTGGTTGGATCAAGACGTTT. The encoded protein is CATWDRLGWIKTF.

The chain has TRGV9 and TRGJP. TCRdb records no J gene; here it was assigned by comparing the DNA to germline. CDR1 and CDR2 from the germline V gene are GITISATS and ISYDGTV (reference sequence). The CDR3 covers 16 residues. The ends lost 1 base at V and 7 bases at J; junction bases unmatched: 4. The CDR3 sequence is CALWEVEELGKKIKVF. For the CDR3, the DNA is TGTGCCTTGTGGGAGGTTGAGGAGTTGGGCAAAAAAATCAAGGTATTT.

The V call is TRGV4, the J call TRGJ1 or TRGJ2. The J gene, not given by TCRdb, was assigned here from a germline match of the nucleotide sequence. Germline V gene sequence: CDR1 EGSTGY, CDR2 YDSYTSSV. V shed 4 bases and J 2 bases; nucleotides not matched to a gene: 5. CDR3 length: 13 amino acids. The CDR3 sequence is CATWETHYYKKLF. CDR3 nucleotides: TGTGCCACCTGGGAGACTCATTATTATAAGAAACTCTTT.

This chain connects TRGV8 to TRGJP2. Unmatched junction bases numbered 5, after V lost 1 base and J lost 6 bases. Germline CDR1 VENAVY, CDR2 YDSYNSRV. The CDR3 spans 14 residues. The CDR3 is CATWDRRGDWIKTF. As DNA, the CDR3 is TGTGCCACCTGGGATAGACGGGGTGATTGGATCAAGACGTTT.

For the J gene the call is TRGJ1 or TRGJ2; the V gene lacks a call. CDR3 length: 11 amino acids. Here the CDR3 reads CATWAPDKKLF. The DNA for the CDR3 is TGTGCCACCTGGGCCCCGGATAAGAAACTCTTT.

This chain joins TRGV3 and TRGJP2. The CDR3 length is 12 residues. The junction had 2 bases not matched to a gene; V was cut back by 6 bases and J by 4 bases. Per the germline V gene, CDR1 is VTNTFY and CDR2 is YDVSTARD (reference sequence). As DNA, the CDR3 is TGTGCCACCTGGATTAGTGATTGGATCAAGACGTTT. Amino acid sequence: CATWISDWIKTF.

The rearrangement uses TRGV2 and TRGJ1 or TRGJ2. TCRdb supplies no J gene; here it was assigned by aligning the nucleotide sequence to germline. V lost 2 bases to trimming and J lost 1 base; unmatched junction nucleotides: 2. Germline assignment: CDR1 EGSNGY and CDR2 YDSYNSKV. This CDR3 has 13 amino acids. For the CDR3, the DNA is TGTGCCACCTGGGACGCCAATTATTATAAGAAACTCTTT. Translation: CATWDANYYKKLF.

By sample fraction, this clone is medium-sized. The chain carries TRGV9 and TRGJ1 or TRGJ2. CDR3 size: 11 residues. Looked up from germline, CDR1 is GITISATS and CDR2 is ISYDGTV (reference sequence). Trimming removed 0 bases from V and 11 bases from J; junction bases left unmatched: 4. The chain's CDR3 is CALWEVTEKLF. In DNA, the CDR3 is TGTGCCTTGTGGGAGGTGACGGAGAAACTCTTT.

The V gene went uncalled, while the J gene is TRGJP2. The CDR3 runs 14 residues. This CDR3 reads CATWDRLYDWIKTF. As DNA, the CDR3 is TGTGCCACCTGGGACAGGCTGTATGATTGGATCAAGACGTTT.